This TCR beta chain was observed in a study of OX40 agonist ivuxolimab in advanced cancers. Overall study context: A male proportion of about 86% was recorded, with mean age about 60 years and range 23 to 79. Broader study findings: No antigen was identified for the clonally expanded peripheral T cells.

A note on this clone: Its target is unknown.

The CDR3 contains 15 residues. Germline trimming cut 3 bases from V and 6 bases from J; bases unmatched to any gene: 9. Per germline, CDR1 SGHRS and CDR2 YFSETQ. Some clones are missing from TCRdb's copy, which holds only in-frame ones; the method was immunoSEQ multiplex PCR. This sample has tens of thousands of clones; roughly 80% occur once, and the top ten carry around 5%. The chain uses TRBV5-1 and TRBJ1-2; 9 nucleotides match TRBD1. This clonotype was obtained from an adult with an advanced solid tumor such as melanoma, head and neck, liver or kidney cancer. Sequencing was performed on CD4+ or CD8+ T cells sorted from blood, taken in a trial of the OX40 agonist ivuxolimab. CDR3 region: CASSSTGGSGHGYTF. The CDR3 DNA reads as TGCGCCAGCAGCTCGACAGGGGGATCAGGGCATGGCTACACCTTC.